This T cell receptor (beta chain) originates from a study of Ad26.COV2.S vaccination and SARS-CoV-2 variants. Study overall: Each vaccinee took Ad26.COV2.S intramuscularly, once or twice 56 days apart. Whole-study results and caveats: Total T cell responses may have been underestimated by the TCR breadth and depth analyses. There was reportedly substantial breadth in spike-specific CD8+ and CD4+ T cell responses after vaccination.

Treatment described: about 20 received Ad26.COV2.S at low or high dose, single or two shots; about 5 received placebo; per-sample allocation not given. Collection of the samples took place on day 63 after the first injection of vaccine or placebo. V lost 0 bases to trimming and J lost 6 bases, with 8 bases between them. The germline V gene has CDR1 SQVTM and CDR2 ANQGSEA. The CDR3 is 12 amino acids. As regards this clone: Its target is unknown. At the DNA level, this CDR3 is encoded by other sequences in the same sample as well.

Method: immunoSEQ multiplex PCR; TCRdb's copy keeps in-frame clones and lacks some. The sample shows 250,000 to 300,000 clones, more than 75% of them seen only once. This chain uses TRBV29-1 with TRBJ1-2; D is undetermined. The sample was peripheral blood, taken in a trial of Ad26.COV2.S vaccine versus placebo. The clonotype originates from a person between 18 and 65 years old who received the Ad26.COV2.S COVID-19 vaccine or a placebo. CDR3 sequence: CSVEDEGNGYTF. In DNA form, the CDR3 reads TGCAGCGTTGAAGATGAGGGCAATGGCTACACCTTC. Combining the CDR3 with reference TRBV29-1 and TRBJ1-2 gives the whole variable domain SAVISQKPSRDICQRGTSLTIQCQVDSQVTMMFWYRQQPGQSLTLIATANQGSEATYESGFVIDKFPISRPNLTFSTLTVSNMSPEDSSIYLCSVEDEGNGYTFGSGTRLTVV.